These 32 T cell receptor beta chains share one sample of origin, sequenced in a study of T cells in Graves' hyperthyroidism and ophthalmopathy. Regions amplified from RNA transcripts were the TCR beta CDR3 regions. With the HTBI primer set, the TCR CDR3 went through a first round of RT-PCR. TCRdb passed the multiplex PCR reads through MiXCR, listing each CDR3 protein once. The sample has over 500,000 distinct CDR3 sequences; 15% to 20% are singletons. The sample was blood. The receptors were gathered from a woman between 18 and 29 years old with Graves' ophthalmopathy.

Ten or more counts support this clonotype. The CDR3 bases are TGTGCCTGGAGTTTTCCAGACAGGGGCACTGAAGCTTTCTTT. Its translation is CAWSFPDRGTEAFF. The gene calls are TRBV30 and TRBJ1-1; 8 nucleotides match TRBD1. V was pared by 2 bases and J by 4 bases, with 6 bases of the junction left unmatched. CDR3 length: 14 residues. The germline V gene encodes CDR1 GTSNPN and CDR2 SVGIG (reference sequence).

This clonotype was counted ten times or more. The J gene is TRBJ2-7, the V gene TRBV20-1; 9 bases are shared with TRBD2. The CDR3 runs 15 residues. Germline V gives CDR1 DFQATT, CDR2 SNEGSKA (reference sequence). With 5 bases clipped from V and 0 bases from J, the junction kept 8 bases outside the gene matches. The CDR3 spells CSAPGLASISYEQYF. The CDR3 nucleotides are TGCAGTGCTCCCGGACTAGCGTCTATCTCCTACGAGCAGTACTTC.

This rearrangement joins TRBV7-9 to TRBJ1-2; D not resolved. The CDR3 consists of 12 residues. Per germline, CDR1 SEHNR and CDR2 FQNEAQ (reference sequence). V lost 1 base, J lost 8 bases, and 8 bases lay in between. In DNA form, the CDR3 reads TGTGCCAGCAGCTTAGTCGCGCACGGCTACACCTTC. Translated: CASSLVAHGYTF.

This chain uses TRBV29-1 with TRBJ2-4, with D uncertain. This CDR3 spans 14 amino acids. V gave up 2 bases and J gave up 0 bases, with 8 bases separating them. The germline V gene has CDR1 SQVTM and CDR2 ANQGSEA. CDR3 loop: CSVESTIAKNIQYF. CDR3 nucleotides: TGCAGCGTTGAAAGTACGATAGCCAAAAACATTCAGTACTTC.

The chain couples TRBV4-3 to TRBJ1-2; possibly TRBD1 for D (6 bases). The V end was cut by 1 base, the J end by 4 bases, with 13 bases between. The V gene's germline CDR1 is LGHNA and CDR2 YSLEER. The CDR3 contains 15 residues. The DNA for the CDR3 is TGCGCCAGCAGCCAAGTAGGGGGGTCCGGCTATGGCTACACCTTC. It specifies CASSQVGGSGYGYTF.

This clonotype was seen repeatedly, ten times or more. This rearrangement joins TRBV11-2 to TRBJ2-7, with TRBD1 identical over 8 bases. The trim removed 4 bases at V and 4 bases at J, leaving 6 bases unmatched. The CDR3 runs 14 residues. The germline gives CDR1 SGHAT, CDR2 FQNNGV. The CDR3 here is CASSSRTGRYEQYF. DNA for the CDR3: TGTGCCAGCAGCTCGAGGACAGGGCGGTACGAGCAGTACTTC.

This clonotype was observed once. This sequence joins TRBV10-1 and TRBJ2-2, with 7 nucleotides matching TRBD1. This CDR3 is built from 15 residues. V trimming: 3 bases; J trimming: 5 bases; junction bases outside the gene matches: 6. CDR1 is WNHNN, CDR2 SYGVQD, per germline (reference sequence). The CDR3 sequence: CASSDPRGQTGELFF. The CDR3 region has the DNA TGCGCCAGCAGTGACCCACGGGGACAGACCGGGGAGCTGTTTTTT.

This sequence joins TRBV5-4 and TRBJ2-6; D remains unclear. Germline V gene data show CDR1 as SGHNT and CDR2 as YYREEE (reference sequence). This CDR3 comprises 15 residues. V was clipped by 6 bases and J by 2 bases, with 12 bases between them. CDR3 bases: TGTGCCAGCACCATAAAAGGGACTGGGGCCAACGTCCTGACTTTC. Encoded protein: CASTIKGTGANVLTF.

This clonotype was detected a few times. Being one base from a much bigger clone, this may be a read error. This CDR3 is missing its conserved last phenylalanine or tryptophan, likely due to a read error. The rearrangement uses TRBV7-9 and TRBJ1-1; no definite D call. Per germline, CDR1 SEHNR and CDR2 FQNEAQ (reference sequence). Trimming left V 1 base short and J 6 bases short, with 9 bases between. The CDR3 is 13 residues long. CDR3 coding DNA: TGTGCCAGCAGCTTAGGTTCACATCCTGAAGCTTTCCTT. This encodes CASSLGSHPEAFL.

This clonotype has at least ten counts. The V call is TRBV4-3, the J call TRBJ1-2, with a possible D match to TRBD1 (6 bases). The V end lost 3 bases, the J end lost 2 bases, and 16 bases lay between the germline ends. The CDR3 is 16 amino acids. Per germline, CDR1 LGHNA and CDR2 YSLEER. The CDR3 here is CASSQGGQGSNYGYTF. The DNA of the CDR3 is TGCGCCAGCAGCCAGGGAGGTCAGGGGAGCAACTATGGCTACACCTTC.

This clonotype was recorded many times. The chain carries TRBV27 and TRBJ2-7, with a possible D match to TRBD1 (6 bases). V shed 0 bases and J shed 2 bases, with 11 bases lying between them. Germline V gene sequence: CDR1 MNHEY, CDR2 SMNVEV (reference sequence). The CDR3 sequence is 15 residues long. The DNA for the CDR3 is TGTGCCAGCAGTTTATCGTCCCCAGGGGCCTACGAGCAGTACTTC. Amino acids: CASSLSSPGAYEQYF.

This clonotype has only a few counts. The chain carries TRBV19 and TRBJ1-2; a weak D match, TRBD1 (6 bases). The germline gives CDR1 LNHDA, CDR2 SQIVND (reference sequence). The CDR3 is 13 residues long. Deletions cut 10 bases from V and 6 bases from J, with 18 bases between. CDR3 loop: CATEDSFRHGYTF. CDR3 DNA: TGTGCCACCGAGGACAGTTTTAGGCATGGCTACACCTTC.

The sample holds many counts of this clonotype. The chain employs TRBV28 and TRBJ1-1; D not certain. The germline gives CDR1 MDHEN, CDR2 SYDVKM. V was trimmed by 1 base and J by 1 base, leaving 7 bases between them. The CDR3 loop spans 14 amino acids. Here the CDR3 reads CASSLSPGNTEAFF. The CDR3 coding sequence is TGTGCCAGCAGTTTATCCCCGGGGAACACTGAAGCTTTCTTT.

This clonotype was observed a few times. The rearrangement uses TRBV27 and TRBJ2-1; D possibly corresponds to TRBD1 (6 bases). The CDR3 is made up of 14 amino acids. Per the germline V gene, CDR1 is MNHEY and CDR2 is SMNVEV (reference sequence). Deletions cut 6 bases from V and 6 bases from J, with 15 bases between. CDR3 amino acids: CASRVTGIGNEQFF. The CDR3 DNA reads TGTGCCAGCAGGGTAACAGGGATAGGCAATGAGCAGTTCTTC.

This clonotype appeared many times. CDR3 sequence reads: CASSFPEQFF. CDR3 sequence (DNA): TGTGCCAGCAGTTTCCCGGAGCAGTTCTTC. The rearrangement uses TRBV27 and TRBJ2-1; unclear D gene. This CDR3 spans 10 amino acids. The germline V gene encodes CDR1 MNHEY and CDR2 SMNVEV (reference sequence). The ends were cut back, 3 bases at V and 10 bases at J, with 4 bases in the middle.

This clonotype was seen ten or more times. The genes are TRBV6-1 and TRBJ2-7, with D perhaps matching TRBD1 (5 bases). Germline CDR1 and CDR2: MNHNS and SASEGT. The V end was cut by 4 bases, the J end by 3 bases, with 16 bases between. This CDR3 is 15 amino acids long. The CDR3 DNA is TGTGCCAGCAGTGGAACCCCGGACATTGGCTACGAGCAGTACTTC. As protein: CASSGTPDIGYEQYF.

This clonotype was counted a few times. The DNA of the CDR3 is TGTGCCAGCAGTCCCTCAGGGACCAATCAGCCCCAGCATTTT. This translates into CASSPSGTNQPQHF. The chain is built from TRBV27 and TRBJ1-5; the D gene is possibly TRBD1 (5 bases). The V end was cut by 5 bases, the J end by 3 bases, with 11 bases between. Germline-derived CDR1 and CDR2 are MNHEY and SMNVEV (reference sequence). This CDR3 has 14 amino acids.

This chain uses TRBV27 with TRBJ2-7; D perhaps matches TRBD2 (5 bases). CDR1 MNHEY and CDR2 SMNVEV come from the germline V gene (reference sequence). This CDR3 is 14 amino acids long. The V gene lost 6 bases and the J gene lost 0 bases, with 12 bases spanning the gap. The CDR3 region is CASRDSGSSYEQYF. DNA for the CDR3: TGTGCCAGCAGGGACTCAGGAAGCTCCTACGAGCAGTACTTC.

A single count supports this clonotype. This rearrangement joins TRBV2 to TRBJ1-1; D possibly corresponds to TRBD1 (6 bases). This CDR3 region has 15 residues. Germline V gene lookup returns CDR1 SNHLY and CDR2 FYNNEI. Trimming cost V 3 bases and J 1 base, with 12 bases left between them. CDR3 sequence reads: CASSDQGPPNTEAFF. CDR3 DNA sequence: TGTGCCAGCAGTGATCAGGGGCCCCCGAACACTGAAGCTTTCTTT. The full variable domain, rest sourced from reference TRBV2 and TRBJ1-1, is EPEVTQTPSHQVTQMGQEVILRCVPISNHLYFYWYRQILGQKVEFLVSFYNNEISEKSEIFDDQFSVERPDGSNFTLKIRSTKLEDSAMYFCASSDQGPPNTEAFFGQGTRLTVV.

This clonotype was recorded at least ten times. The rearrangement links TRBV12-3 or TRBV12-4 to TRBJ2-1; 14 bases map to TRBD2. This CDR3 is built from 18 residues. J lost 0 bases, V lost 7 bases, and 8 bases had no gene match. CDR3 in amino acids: CASTPGTSGGNSYNEQFF. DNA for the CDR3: TGTGCCAGCACCCCCGGGACTAGCGGGGGAAACTCCTACAATGAGCAGTTCTTC.

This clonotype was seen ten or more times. Here the CDR3 reads CSARGLAGGPNNEQFF. The CDR3 region has the DNA TGCAGTGCTAGGGGACTAGCGGGGGGGCCCAACAATGAGCAGTTCTTC. The chain has TRBV20-1 and TRBJ2-1; 16 bases map to TRBD2. The CDR3 is 16 residues long. With 3 bases clipped from V and 5 bases from J, the junction kept 4 bases outside the gene matches. Germline V gene lookup returns CDR1 DFQATT and CDR2 SNEGSKA (reference sequence).

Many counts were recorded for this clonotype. The CDR3 reads CASRPQGARDGYTF. As DNA, the CDR3 is TGTGCCAGCAGACCTCAGGGGGCGCGAGATGGCTACACCTTC. The chain employs TRBV28 and TRBJ1-2; TRBD1 agrees at 8 bases. This CDR3 spans 14 amino acids. After removal of 6 bases from V and 6 bases from J, the junction contained 9 bases not matched to a gene. The germline gives CDR1 MDHEN, CDR2 SYDVKM.

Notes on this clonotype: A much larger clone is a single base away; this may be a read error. CDR3 in amino acids: CSAEIAAYNERFF. In DNA, the CDR3 is TGCAGTGCGGAGATAGCGGCCTACAATGAGCGGTTCTTC. The genes are TRBV20-1 and TRBJ2-1; possibly TRBD2 for D (6 bases). CDR3 size: 13 residues. Germline V gene sequence: CDR1 DFQATT, CDR2 SNEGSKA (reference sequence).

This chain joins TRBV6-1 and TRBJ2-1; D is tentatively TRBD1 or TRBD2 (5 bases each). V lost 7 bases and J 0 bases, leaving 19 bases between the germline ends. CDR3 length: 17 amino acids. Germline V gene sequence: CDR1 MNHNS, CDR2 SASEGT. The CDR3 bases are TGTGCCAGCAACACACTACGGGGCACAAGCTCCTACAATGAGCAGTTCTTC. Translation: CASNTLRGTSSYNEQFF.

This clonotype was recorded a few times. The CDR3 DNA reads TGCAGTGCTGATATAGGGACGGCACCCTACGAGCAGTACTTC. Protein sequence: CSADIGTAPYEQYF. This chain joins TRBV20-1 and TRBJ2-7; D may be TRBD1 or TRBD2 (5 bases each). CDR1 DFQATT and CDR2 SNEGSKA come from the germline V gene (reference sequence). The CDR3 extends over 14 amino acids. The V end was cut by 5 bases, the J end by 2 bases, with 16 bases between.

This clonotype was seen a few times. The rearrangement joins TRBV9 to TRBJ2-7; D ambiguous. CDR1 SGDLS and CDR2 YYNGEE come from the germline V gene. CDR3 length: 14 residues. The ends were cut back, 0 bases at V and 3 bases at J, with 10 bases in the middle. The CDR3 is CASSVDFRSYEQYF. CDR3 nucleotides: TGTGCCAGCAGCGTAGATTTCCGGAGCTACGAGCAGTACTTC.

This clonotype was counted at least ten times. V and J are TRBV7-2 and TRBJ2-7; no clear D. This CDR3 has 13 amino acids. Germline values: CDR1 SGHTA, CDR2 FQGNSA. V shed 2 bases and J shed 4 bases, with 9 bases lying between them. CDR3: CASSLMGLYEQYF. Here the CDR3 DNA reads TGTGCCAGCAGCTTAATGGGCCTATACGAGCAGTACTTC.

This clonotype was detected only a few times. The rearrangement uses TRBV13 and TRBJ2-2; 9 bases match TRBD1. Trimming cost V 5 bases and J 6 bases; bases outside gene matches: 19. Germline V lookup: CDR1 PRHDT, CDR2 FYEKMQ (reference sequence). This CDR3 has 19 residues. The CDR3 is CASSPRDRASFRDAGELFF. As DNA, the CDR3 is TGTGCCAGCAGCCCCCGGGACAGGGCGAGTTTTCGTGACGCCGGGGAGCTGTTTTTT.

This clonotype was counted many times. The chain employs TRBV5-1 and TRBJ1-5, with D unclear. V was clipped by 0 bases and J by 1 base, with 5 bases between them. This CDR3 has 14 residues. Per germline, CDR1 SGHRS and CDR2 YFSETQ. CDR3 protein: CASSLDDSNQPQHF. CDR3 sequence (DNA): TGCGCCAGCAGCTTGGATGACAGCAATCAGCCCCAGCATTTT.

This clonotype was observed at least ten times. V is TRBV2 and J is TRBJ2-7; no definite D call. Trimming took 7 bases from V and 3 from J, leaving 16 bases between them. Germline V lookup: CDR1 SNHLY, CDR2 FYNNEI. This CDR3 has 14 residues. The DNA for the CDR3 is TGTGCCAGCATCACTTCCAGGTCGAGCTACGAGCAGTACTTC. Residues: CASITSRSSYEQYF. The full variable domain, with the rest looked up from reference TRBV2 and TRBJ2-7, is EPEVTQTPSHQVTQMGQEVILRCVPISNHLYFYWYRQILGQKVEFLVSFYNNEISEKSEIFDDQFSVERPDGSNFTLKIRSTKLEDSAMYFCASITSRSSYEQYFGPGTRLTVT.

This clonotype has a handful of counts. The DNA for the CDR3 is TGTGCCACCAGTGATTTGCCGCTACCGGGACAGGGTCGCAATGAGCAGTTCTTC. It is translated as CATSDLPLPGQGRNEQFF. This chain links TRBV24-1 with TRBJ2-1; 9 positions match TRBD1. V lost 0 bases and J lost 6; bases outside the gene matches: 11. Germline V gene sequence: CDR1 KGHDR, CDR2 SFDVKD. This CDR3 contains 18 residues.

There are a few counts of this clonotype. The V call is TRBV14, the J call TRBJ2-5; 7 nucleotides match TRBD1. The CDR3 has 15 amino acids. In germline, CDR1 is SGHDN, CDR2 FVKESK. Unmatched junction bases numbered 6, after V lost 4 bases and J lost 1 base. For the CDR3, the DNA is TGTGCCAGCAGCCCCCGGCACAGGGGCCAAGAGACCCAGTACTTC. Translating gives CASSPRHRGQETQYF.